This T cell receptor (beta chain) was observed in a study of cytomegalovirus exposure and HLA in healthy donors. Worth noting for this clone: The target antigen is unknown.

Germline assignment: CDR1 SGHRS and CDR2 YFSETQ. This CDR3 comprises 16 residues. With 0 bases removed from V and 3 bases from J, the gap between germline ends came to 12 bases. 13 Jbeta primers and 60 Vbeta primers were used for the PCR. Source study methods: A later analysis tallied tens of millions of unique TCR beta chains, approximately 10 million of them shared. Produced via immunoSEQ multiplex PCR; TCRdb's table is partial and in-frame only. The DNA was the basis for D and trimming; V, J and clone size are from that table. The table records 100,000 to 120,000 clones, about 69% of them present only once. Overall study results and limits: A missense DCLRE1C variant was associated with V- and J-gene trimming of TCR beta chains in a later analysis, and an independent cohort replicated the association. Fewer N-insertions than the roughly 630-donor mean were reportedly shown by an Asian-associated ancestry cluster in a later analysis.

The genes are TRBV5-1 and TRBJ2-2; possible D gene TRBD2, 5 bases. The clonotype originates from a man between 40 and 49 years old in good health and CMV-seronegative. The specimen sequenced was PBMCs. CDR3 bases: TGCGCCAGCAGCTTGGGCACGGGATACGACACCGGGGAGCTGTTTTTT. It translates to CASSLGTGYDTGELFF.